This T cell receptor beta chain was recorded in a study of T cells in localized non-small cell lung cancer (dated by TCRdb to the early 2020s). In terms of the full investigation: Comparing tumors with uninvolved tumor-adjacent lungs, the study looked at the T cell repertoires of 236 patients with early-stage NSCLC. The cohort consisted of around 250 treatment-naive NSCLC patients whose localized lung tumors had been resected. The mean age of the NSCLC patients was under 70 years, with 130 or so men and approximately 100 women.

Inclusive of the bounding cysteine and phenylalanine, the CDR3 is 15 residues long. Only the CDR3 part of the read is kept: 45 bases, read in frame from the first base. Taken from the germline V gene, the CDR1 and CDR2 loops are SGHRS and YFSETQ. V loses 0 bases at its end and J loses 6 bases; junction bases beyond the gene matches: 7. The immunoSEQ Assay was used to sequence TCR beta CDR3 regions from DNA. Under the source paper's analysis protocol: T cell density was computed as TCR beta template counts normalized to usable DNA estimated by amplifying housekeeping genes. Richness was estimated using the preseqR package, with extrapolation to 400,000 templates for PBMC samples and to 120,000 templates for tissue samples. Clonality was calculated as one minus Pielou's evenness. Tissue-enriched TCRs were identified through differential abundance testing performed on productive amino-acid clonotypes, with a minimum total count of 5 and an alpha of 0.1. The Jaccard Index and the Morisita Overlap Index were used to measure how much the repertoires overlapped between compartments. GLIPH grouped TCR beta CDR3s together with public tetramer-defined viral CDR3s, and a viral motif had to include at least three viral sequences and show V-gene enrichment. Here the immuneACCESS table is served through TCRdb, limited to in-frame sequences with V and J called. Missing clones are a known gap in these copies; in checked studies unresolved V genes cover under half, and the rest lacks a known reason. The V and J calls and the clone size are those of that table, but D and trimming were determined from the DNA. In all, the sample holds some 90,000 clones, and about 87% of those were seen once. Of the sample, 15% falls within the top ten clones.

This clone was found once. The antigen it recognizes is unknown. Base quality data are lacking; no much larger clone is found one base away. At diagnosis, peripheral blood, uninvolved tumor-adjacent lung and tumor were collected and stored as a combination of fresh-frozen and FFPE material. For TCR repertoire profiling, blood samples were analyzed as peripheral blood mononuclear cells. On the study overall, not on this receptor specifically: Because multi-region tumor sequencing was not done, intratumor heterogeneity could not be ruled out. Since the design was exploratory, TCR variables were selected using unadjusted p-values with no false-discovery rate correction. Uninvolved tumor-adjacent lung showed the highest T cell clonality, higher than tumor, which suggests more focused antigenic responses in the adjacent lung. Longer overall survival was associated with higher T cell density in blood, whereas shorter survival was associated with higher clonality in adjacent lung. A median of 57 of the top 100 tumor clones turned up in the paired uninvolved adjacent lung, and 25 to 35 of those clones also ranked among the top 100 of that same adjacent lung.

The chain is made from TRBV5-1 and TRBJ2-7, with 9 middle bases fitting TRBD1. The TCR sequence derives from a man between 40 and 70 years old with stage I squamous cell lung carcinoma. Sequenced here: peripheral blood, sampled before any cancer treatment. The nucleotide sequence reads TGCGCCAGCAGCTTGGGAGGGACAGGGATGGGCGAGCAGTACTTC. Translated, this gives CASSLGGTGMGEQYF.